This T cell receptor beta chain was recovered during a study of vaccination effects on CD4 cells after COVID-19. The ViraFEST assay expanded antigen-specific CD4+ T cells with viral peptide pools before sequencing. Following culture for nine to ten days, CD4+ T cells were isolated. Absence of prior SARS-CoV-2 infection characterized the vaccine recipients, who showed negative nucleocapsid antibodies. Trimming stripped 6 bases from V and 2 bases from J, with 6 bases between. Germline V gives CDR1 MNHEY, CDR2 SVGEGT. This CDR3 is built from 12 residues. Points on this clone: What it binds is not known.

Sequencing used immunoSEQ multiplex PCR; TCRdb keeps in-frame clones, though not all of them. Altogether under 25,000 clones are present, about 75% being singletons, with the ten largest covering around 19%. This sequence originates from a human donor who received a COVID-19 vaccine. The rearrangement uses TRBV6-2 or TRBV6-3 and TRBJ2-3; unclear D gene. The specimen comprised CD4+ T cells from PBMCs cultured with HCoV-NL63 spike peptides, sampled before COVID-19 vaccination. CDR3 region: CASSLSTDTQYF. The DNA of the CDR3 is TGTGCCAGCAGCCTCTCCACAGATACGCAGTATTTT.